The sequence of this TCR beta chain was determined in a study of blood T cells in healthy people across ages. Study-level points and caveats: Across samples, TCR beta diversity tracked strongly with naive T cell percentage.

Primers used in a second PCR of about 7 to 12 cycles were a sample-barcoded 5' primer and a J-beta primer mix. Every sample returned 2.5 million or more CDR3-containing paired-end reads. From the 5' RACE reads, TCRdb called clonotypes with MiXCR, one entry per CDR3 protein. The sample includes approximately 680,000 distinct CDR3 sequences, about 30% seen only once; the top ten take 15% to 17%. V lost 1 base, J lost 7 bases, and 5 bases stayed unmatched. The germline V gene encodes CDR1 LGHNA and CDR2 YNFKEQ. The CDR3 loop spans 15 amino acids. This clonotype was seen at least ten times. The antigen remains unidentified.

The specimen was blood. The chain carries TRBV4-2 and TRBJ1-4; 8 nucleotides align to TRBD1. This TCR was sampled from a woman at least 80 years old in good health. DNA for the CDR3: TGTGCCAGCAGCCAAGGGTCCAGGGGGCGTGAAAAACTGTTTTTT. Amino acids: CASSQGSRGREKLFF.